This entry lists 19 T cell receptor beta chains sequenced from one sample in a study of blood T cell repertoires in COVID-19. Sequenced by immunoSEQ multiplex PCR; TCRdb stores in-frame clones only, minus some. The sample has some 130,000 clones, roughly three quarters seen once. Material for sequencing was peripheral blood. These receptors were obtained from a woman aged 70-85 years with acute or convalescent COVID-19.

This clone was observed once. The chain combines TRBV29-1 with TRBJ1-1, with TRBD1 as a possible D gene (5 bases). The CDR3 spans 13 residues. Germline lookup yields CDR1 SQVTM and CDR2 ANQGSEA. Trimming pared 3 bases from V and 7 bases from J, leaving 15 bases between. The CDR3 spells CSVEAWQGGEAFF. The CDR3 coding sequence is TGCAGCGTTGAGGCTTGGCAGGGAGGTGAAGCTTTCTTT.

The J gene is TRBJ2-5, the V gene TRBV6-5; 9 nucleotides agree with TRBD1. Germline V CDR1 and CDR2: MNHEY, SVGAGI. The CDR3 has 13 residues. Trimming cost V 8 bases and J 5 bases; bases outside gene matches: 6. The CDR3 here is CASGNRGRETQYF. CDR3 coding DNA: TGTGCCAGCGGAAACAGGGGGCGGGAGACCCAGTACTTC.

CDR3 in amino acids: CASSIWTDQGYTF. In nucleotides, the CDR3 is TGTGCCAGTAGTATATGGACAGACCAAGGCTACACCTTC. This chain connects TRBV19 to TRBJ1-2; D is perhaps TRBD1 (6 bases). The CDR3 is made up of 13 amino acids. V lost 2 bases, J lost 8 bases, and 12 bases lay in between. The germline V gene has CDR1 LNHDA and CDR2 SQIVND (reference sequence).

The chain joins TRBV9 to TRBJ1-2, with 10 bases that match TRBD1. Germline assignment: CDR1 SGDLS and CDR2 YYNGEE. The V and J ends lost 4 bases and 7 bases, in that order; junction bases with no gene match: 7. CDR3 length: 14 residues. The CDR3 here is CASSQGQGLGGYTF. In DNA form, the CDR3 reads TGTGCCAGCAGCCAGGGACAGGGGCTTGGTGGCTACACCTTC.

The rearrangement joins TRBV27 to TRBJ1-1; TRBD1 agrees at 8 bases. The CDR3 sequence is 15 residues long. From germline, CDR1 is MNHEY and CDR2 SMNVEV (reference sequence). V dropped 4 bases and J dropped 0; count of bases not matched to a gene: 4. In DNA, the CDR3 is TGTGCCAGCAGTTCCAGGGGGCGGGTGAACACTGAAGCTTTCTTT. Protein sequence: CASSSRGRVNTEAFF.

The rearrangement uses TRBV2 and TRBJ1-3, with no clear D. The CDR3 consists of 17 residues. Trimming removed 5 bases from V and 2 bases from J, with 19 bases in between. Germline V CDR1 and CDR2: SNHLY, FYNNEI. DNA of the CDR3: TGTGCCAGCAGTCCCCGGGGTTTAGGGCGGACTGGAAACACCATATATTTT. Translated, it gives CASSPRGLGRTGNTIYF. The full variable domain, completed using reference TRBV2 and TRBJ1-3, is EPEVTQTPSHQVTQMGQEVILRCVPISNHLYFYWYRQILGQKVEFLVSFYNNEISEKSEIFDDQFSVERPDGSNFTLKIRSTKLEDSAMYFCASSPRGLGRTGNTIYFGEGSWLTVV.

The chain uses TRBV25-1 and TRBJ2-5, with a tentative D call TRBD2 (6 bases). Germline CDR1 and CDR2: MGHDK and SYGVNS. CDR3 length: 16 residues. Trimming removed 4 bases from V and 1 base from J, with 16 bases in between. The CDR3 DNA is TGTGCCAGCAGTGGGGGGGTGGACAAGTCCCAAGAGACCCAGTACTTC. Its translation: CASSGGVDKSQETQYF.

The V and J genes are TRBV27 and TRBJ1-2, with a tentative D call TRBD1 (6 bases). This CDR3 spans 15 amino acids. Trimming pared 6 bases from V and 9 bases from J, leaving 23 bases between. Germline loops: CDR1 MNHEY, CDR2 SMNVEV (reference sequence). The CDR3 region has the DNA TGTGCCAGCAGCCCGATACAGGGTCCTTTTAAAAGCTACACCTTC. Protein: CASSPIQGPFKSYTF.

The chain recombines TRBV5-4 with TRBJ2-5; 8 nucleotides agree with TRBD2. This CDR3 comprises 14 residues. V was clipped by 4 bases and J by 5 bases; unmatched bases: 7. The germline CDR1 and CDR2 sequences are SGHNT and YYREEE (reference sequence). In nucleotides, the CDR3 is TGTGCCAGCAGCGCTCCGGGGGGGTTTGAGACCCAGTACTTC. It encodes CASSAPGGFETQYF.

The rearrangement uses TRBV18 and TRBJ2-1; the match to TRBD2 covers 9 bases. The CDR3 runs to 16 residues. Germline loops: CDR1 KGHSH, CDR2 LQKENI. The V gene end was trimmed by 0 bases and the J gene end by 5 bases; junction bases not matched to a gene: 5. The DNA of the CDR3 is TGTGCCAGCTCACCACCCCAGCGGGGGGCCAACAATGAGCAGTTCTTC. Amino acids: CASSPPQRGANNEQFF.

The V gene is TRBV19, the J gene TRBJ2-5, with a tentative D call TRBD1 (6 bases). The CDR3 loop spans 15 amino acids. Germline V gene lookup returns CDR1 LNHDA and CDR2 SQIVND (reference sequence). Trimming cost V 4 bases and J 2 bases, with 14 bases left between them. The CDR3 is CASSTKRTVQETQYF. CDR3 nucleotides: TGTGCCAGTAGTACTAAACGGACAGTTCAAGAGACCCAGTACTTC.

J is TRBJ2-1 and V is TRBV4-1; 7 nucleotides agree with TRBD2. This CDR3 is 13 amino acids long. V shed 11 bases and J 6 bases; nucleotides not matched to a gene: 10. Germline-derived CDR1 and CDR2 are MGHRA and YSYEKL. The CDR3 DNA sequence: TGCGCCTCGGGTGGACTAGGCGCCAATGAGCAGTTCTTC. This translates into CASGGLGANEQFF.

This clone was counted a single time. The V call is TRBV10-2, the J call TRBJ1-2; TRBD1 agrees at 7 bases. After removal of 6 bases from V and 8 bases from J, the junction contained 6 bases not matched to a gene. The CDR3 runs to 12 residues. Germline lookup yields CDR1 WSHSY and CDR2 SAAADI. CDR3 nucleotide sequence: TGCGCCAGCAGAGACAGGGCGCGCGGCTACACCTTC. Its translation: CASRDRARGYTF.

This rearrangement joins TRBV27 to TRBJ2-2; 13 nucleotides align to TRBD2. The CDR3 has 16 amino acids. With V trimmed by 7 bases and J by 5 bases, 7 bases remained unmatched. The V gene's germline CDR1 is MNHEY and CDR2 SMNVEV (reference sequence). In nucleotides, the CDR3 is TGTGCCAGCATGCGACTAGCGGGAGGTTGGACCGGGGAGCTGTTTTTT. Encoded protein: CASMRLAGGWTGELFF.

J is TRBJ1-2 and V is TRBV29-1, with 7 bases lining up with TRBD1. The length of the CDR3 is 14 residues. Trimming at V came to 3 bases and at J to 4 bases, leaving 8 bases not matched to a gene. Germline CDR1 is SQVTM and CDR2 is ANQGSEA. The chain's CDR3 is CSVEAGGQFYGYTF. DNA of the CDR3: TGCAGCGTTGAGGCAGGGGGGCAGTTCTATGGCTACACCTTC. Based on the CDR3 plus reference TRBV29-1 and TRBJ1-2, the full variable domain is SAVISQKPSRDICQRGTSLTIQCQVDSQVTMMFWYRQQPGQSLTLIATANQGSEATYESGFVIDKFPISRPNLTFSTLTVSNMSPEDSSIYLCSVEAGGQFYGYTFGSGTRLTVV.

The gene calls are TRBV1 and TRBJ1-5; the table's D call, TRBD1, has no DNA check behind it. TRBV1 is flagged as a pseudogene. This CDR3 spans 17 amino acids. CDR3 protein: CTSTTGTGKFRNQPQHF. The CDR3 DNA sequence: TGCACCAGCACTACCGGGACAGGGAAGTTTAGAAATCAGCCCCAGCATTTT.

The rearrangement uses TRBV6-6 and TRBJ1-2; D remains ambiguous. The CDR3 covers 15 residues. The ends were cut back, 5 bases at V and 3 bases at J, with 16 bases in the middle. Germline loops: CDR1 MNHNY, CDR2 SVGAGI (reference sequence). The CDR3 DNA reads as TGTGCCAGCAGTATAAGCGGGAGGCTCCACTATGGCTACACCTTC. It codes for CASSISGRLHYGYTF.

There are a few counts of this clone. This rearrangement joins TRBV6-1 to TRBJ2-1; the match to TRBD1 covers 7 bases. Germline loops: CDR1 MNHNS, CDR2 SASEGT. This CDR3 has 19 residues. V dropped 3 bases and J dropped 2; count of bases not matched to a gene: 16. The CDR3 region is CASSELSGVAGGTYNEQFF. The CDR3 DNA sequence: TGTGCCAGCAGTGAGTTAAGTGGGGTTGCAGGGGGAACCTACAATGAGCAGTTCTTC.

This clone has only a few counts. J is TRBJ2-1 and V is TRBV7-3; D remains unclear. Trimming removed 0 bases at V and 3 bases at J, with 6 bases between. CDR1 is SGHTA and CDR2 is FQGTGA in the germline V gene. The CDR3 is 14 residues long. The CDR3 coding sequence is TGTGCCAGCAGCTTAACCAGTATCTACAATGAGCAGTTCTTC. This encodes CASSLTSIYNEQFF.